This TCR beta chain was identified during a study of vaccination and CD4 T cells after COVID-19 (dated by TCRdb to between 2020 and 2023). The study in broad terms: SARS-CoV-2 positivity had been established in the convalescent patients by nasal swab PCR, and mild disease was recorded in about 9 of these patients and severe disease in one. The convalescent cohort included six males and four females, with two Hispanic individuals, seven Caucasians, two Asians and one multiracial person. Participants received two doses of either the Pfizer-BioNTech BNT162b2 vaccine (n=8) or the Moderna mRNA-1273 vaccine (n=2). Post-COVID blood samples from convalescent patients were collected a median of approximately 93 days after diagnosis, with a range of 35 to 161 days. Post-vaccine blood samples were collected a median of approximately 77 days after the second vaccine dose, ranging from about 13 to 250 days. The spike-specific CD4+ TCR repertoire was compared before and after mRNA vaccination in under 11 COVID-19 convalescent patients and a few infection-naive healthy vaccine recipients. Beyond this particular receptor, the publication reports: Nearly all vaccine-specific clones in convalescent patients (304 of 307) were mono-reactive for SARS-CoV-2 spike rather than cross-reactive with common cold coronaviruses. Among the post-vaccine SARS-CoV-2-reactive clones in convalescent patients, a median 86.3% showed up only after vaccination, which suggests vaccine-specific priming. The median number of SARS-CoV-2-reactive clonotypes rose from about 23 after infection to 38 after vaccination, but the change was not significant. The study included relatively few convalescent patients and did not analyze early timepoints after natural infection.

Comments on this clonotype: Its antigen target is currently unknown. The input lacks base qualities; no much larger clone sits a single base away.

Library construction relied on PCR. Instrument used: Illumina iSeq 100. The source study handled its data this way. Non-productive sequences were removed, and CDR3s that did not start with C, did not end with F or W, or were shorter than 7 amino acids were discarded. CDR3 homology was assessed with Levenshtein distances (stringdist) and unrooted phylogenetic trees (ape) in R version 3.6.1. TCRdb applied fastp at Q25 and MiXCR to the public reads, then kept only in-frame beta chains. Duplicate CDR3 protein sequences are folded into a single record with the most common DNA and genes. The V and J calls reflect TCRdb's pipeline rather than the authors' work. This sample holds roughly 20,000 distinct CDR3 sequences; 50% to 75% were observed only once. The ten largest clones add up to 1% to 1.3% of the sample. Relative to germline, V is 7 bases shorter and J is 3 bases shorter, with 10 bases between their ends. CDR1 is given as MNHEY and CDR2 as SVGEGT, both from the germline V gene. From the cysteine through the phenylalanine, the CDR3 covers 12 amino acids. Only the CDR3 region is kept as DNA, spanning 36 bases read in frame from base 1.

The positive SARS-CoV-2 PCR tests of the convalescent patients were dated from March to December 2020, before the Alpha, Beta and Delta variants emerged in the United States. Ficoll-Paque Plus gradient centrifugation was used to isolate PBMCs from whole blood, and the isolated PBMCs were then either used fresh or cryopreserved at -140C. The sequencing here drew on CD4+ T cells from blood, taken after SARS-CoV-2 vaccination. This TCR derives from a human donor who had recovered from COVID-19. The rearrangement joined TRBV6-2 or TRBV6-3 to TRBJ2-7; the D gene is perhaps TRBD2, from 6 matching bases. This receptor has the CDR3 CASTRGNYEQYF. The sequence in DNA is TGTGCCAGCACCCGGGGGAACTACGAGCAGTACTTC.